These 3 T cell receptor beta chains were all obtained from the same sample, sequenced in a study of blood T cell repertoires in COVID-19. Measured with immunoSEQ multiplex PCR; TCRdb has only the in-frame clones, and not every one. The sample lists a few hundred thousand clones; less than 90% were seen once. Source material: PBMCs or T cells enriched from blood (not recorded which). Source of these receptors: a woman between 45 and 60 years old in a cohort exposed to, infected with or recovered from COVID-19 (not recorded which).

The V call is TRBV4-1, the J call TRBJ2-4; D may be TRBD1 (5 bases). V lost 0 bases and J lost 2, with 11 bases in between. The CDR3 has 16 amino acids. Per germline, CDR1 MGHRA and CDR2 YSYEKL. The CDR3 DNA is TGCGCCAGCAGCCAAGAACAGGTCTTTTCCAAAAACATTCAGTACTTC. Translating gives CASSQEQVFSKNIQYF.

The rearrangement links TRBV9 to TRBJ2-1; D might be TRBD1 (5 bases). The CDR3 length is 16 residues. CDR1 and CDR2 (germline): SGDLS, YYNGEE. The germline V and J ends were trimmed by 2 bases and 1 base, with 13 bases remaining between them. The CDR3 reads CASSVDMAGSYNEQFF. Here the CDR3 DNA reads TGTGCCAGCAGCGTTGACATGGCAGGGTCCTACAATGAGCAGTTCTTC.

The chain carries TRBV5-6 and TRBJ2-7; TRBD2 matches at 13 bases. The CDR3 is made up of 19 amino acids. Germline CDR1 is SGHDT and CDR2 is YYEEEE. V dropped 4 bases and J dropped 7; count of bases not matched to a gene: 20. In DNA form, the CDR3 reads TGTGCCAGCAGCGCTGAAAGGACTAGCGGGGGCCCCGATTGGCAAGAGCAGTACTTC. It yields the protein CASSAERTSGGPDWQEQYF.